The rows below give T cell receptor beta chains drawn from one sample of a study of cytomegalovirus exposure and HLA in healthy donors. Sequencing used immunoSEQ multiplex PCR; TCRdb keeps in-frame clones, though not all of them. Of around 140,000 clones in the sample, 75% to 85% were seen once. Sequencing used PBMCs. The origin of the receptors is a woman between 50 and 59 years old in good health and CMV-seropositive. The CDR3 runs from the conserved cysteine through the conserved F or W. Each record gives: clone size, J gene, D gene, V gene, CDR3 protein, CDR3 DNA. A D gene is named only where the DNA matches it firmly. Where a row states a size, it is once, few, many or the class of an expanded clone; other rows omit it.

>-|TRBJ1-2|-|TRBV4-3
CASSQDPGLGNYGYTF
TGCGCCAGCAGCCAAGACCCAGGGTTGGGGAACTATGGCTACACCTTC
>few|TRBJ1-2|TRBD1|TRBV5-1
CASSPGQDPLYGYTF
TGCGCCAGCAGCCCTGGACAGGATCCCCTCTATGGCTACACCTTC
>-|TRBJ2-3|-|TRBV19
CASKRDITTDTQYF
TGTGCCAGTAAAAGGGACATAACCACAGATACGCAGTATTTT
>-|TRBJ1-6|-|TRBV19
CASSEGRGSPLHF
TGTGCCAGCTCTGAGGGGAGGGGTTCACCCCTCCACTTT
>-|TRBJ1-1|-|TRBV7-3
CASSLRWDSGAFF
TGTGCCAGCAGCTTAAGGTGGGACTCCGGAGCTTTCTTT
>-|TRBJ2-5|TRBD1|TRBV18
CASSIRTGEGETQYF
TGTGCCAGCTCAATTCGGACAGGGGAAGGAGAGACCCAGTACTTC
>-|TRBJ2-2|-|TRBV7-9
CASSFGSLNTGELFF
TGTGCCAGCAGCTTCGGGAGTCTGAACACCGGGGAGCTGTTTTTT
>-|TRBJ2-7|TRBD2|TRBV28
CASSLSSSGRLYEQYF
TGTGCCAGCAGTTTATCTAGTAGCGGGAGGTTATACGAGCAGTACTTC
>-|TRBJ2-2|TRBD2|TRBV9
CASSDRDYRTGELFF
TGTGCCAGCAGCGACCGGGACTACCGTACCGGGGAGCTGTTTTTT
>-|TRBJ1-2|TRBD1|TRBV7-8
CASSLGTGDGYTF
TGTGCCAGCAGCTTAGGTACAGGGGATGGCTACACCTTC
>-|TRBJ2-1|-|TRBV6-4
CASSDSALPHEQFF
TGTGCCAGCAGTGACTCGGCCCTTCCCCATGAGCAGTTCTTC
>once|TRBJ2-3|TRBD1|TRBV27
CASSLDRGLFTQYF
TGTGCCAGCAGTTTAGACAGGGGCCTGTTTACGCAGTATTTT
>-|TRBJ2-1|TRBD2|TRBV7-2
CASSRRTSGYNEQFF
TGTGCCAGCAGCAGAAGGACTAGCGGTTACAATGAGCAGTTCTTC
>-|TRBJ1-1|-|TRBV7-2
CASSLWASGGSEAFF
TGTGCCAGCAGCTTATGGGCCTCGGGGGGAAGTGAAGCTTTCTTT
>few|TRBJ2-6|-|TRBV9
CASSVTGHPISGANVLTF
TGTGCCAGCAGCGTTACGGGACACCCTATCTCTGGGGCCAACGTCCTGACTTTC
>-|TRBJ1-6|-|TRBV7-9
CASSTSVTGPSNSPLHF
TGTGCCAGCAGCACCTCCGTGACAGGACCCTCGAATTCACCCCTCCACTTT
>-|TRBJ2-1|TRBD2|TRBV11-3
CASSSKGATSGGYNEQFF
TGTGCCAGCAGCTCTAAGGGGGCGACTAGCGGGGGCTACAATGAGCAGTTCTTC
>-|TRBJ2-3|TRBD1|TRBV19
CASRPRQGATDTQYF
TGTGCCAGTAGGCCGCGACAGGGGGCCACAGATACGCAGTATTTT
>-|TRBJ2-7|-|TRBV27
CASRLSASLASYEQYF
TGTGCCAGCAGGTTATCGGCTAGCCTAGCCTCCTACGAGCAGTACTTC
>once|TRBJ1-1|-|TRBV7-9
CASSSQGNTEAFF
TGTGCCAGCAGCTCGCAGGGCAACACTGAAGCTTTCTTT
>-|TRBJ2-7|TRBD2|TRBV29-1
CSTIAGGSYEQYF
TGCAGCACCATAGCGGGAGGATCTTACGAGCAGTACTTC
>-|TRBJ2-7|TRBD2|TRBV7-9
CASSPFPWEGYEQYF
TGTGCCAGCAGCCCATTCCCATGGGAGGGTTACGAGCAGTACTTC
>-|TRBJ2-7|-|TRBV6-6
CASTKEELPPYEQYF
TGTGCCAGCACCAAAGAAGAGCTTCCCCCTTACGAGCAGTACTTC
>-|TRBJ1-2|-|TRBV7-9
CASSLFGRSVTGYTF
TGTGCCAGCAGCCTTTTTGGCAGGTCGGTGACGGGCTACACCTTC
>-|TRBJ1-2|TRBD1|TRBV19
CASCRQGADGYTF
TGTGCCAGTTGTAGACAGGGGGCAGATGGCTACACCTTC
>-|TRBJ2-3|-|TRBV5-1
CASSFQGPSTDTQYF
TGCGCCAGCAGCTTCCAGGGCCCTAGCACAGATACGCAGTATTTT
>-|TRBJ2-1|-|TRBV4-1
CASSQGSLSYNEQFF
TGCGCCAGCAGCCAAGGATCACTCTCCTACAATGAGCAGTTCTTC
>-|TRBJ2-1|-|TRBV7-8
CASSLIFAGEQFF
TGTGCCAGCAGCTTGATCTTTGCGGGTGAGCAGTTCTTC
>once|TRBJ2-5|TRBD1|TRBV7-6
CASSLVPDRGGETQYF
TGTGCCAGCAGCTTAGTGCCGGACAGGGGGGGAGAGACCCAGTACTTC
>once|TRBJ1-5|-|TRBV29-1
CSAGTPDQPQHF
TGCAGCGCCGGGACACCCGATCAGCCCCAGCATTTT
>-|TRBJ1-2|-|TRBV30
CAGRVIGYGYTF
TGTGCCGGCAGGGTAATCGGTTATGGCTACACCTTC
>-|TRBJ2-7|-|TRBV7-8
CASSLAGTKSYEQYF
TGTGCCAGCAGCTTAGCCGGGACAAAGTCCTACGAGCAGTACTTC
>-|TRBJ1-1|-|TRBV19
CATARREGTEAFF
TGTGCCACTGCCAGGCGGGAGGGCACTGAAGCTTTCTTT
>once|TRBJ2-7|TRBD1|TRBV29-1
CSVGSGTVLTEQYF
TGCAGCGTGGGGTCCGGGACAGTCCTCACCGAGCAGTACTTC
>-|TRBJ2-2|-|TRBV6-1
CASSAGVLGELFF
TGTGCCAGCAGTGCGGGGGTCCTCGGGGAGCTGTTTTTT
>-|TRBJ2-2|TRBD1|TRBV5-8
CASNPGQGNTGELFF
TGTGCCAGCAACCCGGGACAGGGAAACACCGGGGAGCTGTTTTTT
>-|TRBJ1-1|-|TRBV5-1
CASSLGELDTEAFF
TGCGCCAGCAGCTTGGGGGAGCTGGACACTGAAGCTTTCTTT